These T cell receptor beta chains were read from a single sample in a study of blood T cells in healthy people across ages. TCRdb independently ran MiXCR on the 5' RACE reads; one entry per CDR3 protein. Seen here are 700,000 to 850,000 distinct CDR3 sequences, roughly 53% observed once, and the top ten hold about 42%. The sequencing input was blood. The receptors were sampled from a man older than 75 in good health. The CDR3 runs from the conserved cysteine through the conserved F or W. Each record gives: CDR3 DNA, CDR3 protein, clone size, J gene, D gene, V gene. The D gene is left open where the match is weak. Clone size is stated in some rows and not others, as once, few, many or a class when expanded.

TGTGCCAGCACTAAACCCGGGACCGGGGCTCGAAATGAGCAGTTCTTC	CASTKPGTGARNEQFF	NA	TRBJ2-1	NA	TRBV27
TGCAGTGCGGAGCGGGCCGCCGGCTCCTACGAGCAGTACTTC	CSAERAAGSYEQYF	NA	TRBJ2-7	NA	TRBV20-1
TGTGCCAGCAGTGAAGTTGAAAGGGAGTACTTC	CASSEVEREYF	NA	TRBJ2-4	NA	TRBV2
TGTGCCAGCAGCTTCCAACGACTAGAATCCCACAATGAGCAGTTCTTC	CASSFQRLESHNEQFF	NA	TRBJ2-1	NA	TRBV7-3
TGTGCCAGCAGTGCCCCGAACAGCCCCTATGGCTACACCTTC	CASSAPNSPYGYTF	NA	TRBJ1-2	NA	TRBV25-1
TGTGCCAGTATTCCTAGCGGCACAGATACGCAGTATTTT	CASIPSGTDTQYF	few	TRBJ2-3	NA	TRBV25-1
TGTGCCAGCAGTGAATCCGGGGGGGGGTCGACCCAGTTCTTC	CASSESGGGSTQFF	NA	TRBJ2-1	TRBD2	TRBV2
TGTGCCAGCAGTCCCCGGGCCCTGGGGTCGTGGGAGCAGTACTTC	CASSPRALGSWEQYF	NA	TRBJ2-7	NA	TRBV27
TGTGCCAGCATCGACGGGGGGACCAATCAGCCCCAGCATTTT	CASIDGGTNQPQHF	once	TRBJ1-5	NA	TRBV21-1
TGTGCCAGCAGTTCTAACCTGGGGGCGGGAAAAACCTACGAGCAGTACTTC	CASSSNLGAGKTYEQYF	NA	TRBJ2-7	NA	TRBV6-6
TGCAGCGTTTCCGGGAGAACTAATGAAAAACTGTTTTTT	CSVSGRTNEKLFF	NA	TRBJ1-4	NA	TRBV29-1
TGTGCCAGCAGCGGCAGACTAGGGGATACGCAGTATTTT	CASSGRLGDTQYF	NA	TRBJ2-3	NA	TRBV7-2
TGTGCCAGCAGTTTAGAACCCGGGACAGGGCCTACAGATACGCAGTATTTT	CASSLEPGTGPTDTQYF	NA	TRBJ2-3	TRBD1	TRBV12-3/TRBV12-4
TGCAGCGTTGCGCTCCCAGGGTCAGTCTACGAGCAGTACTTC	CSVALPGSVYEQYF	NA	TRBJ2-7	NA	TRBV29-1
TGCAGTGCCCACGTACCGAGCTCTGGAAACACCATATATTTT	CSAHVPSSGNTIYF	NA	TRBJ1-3	NA	TRBV20-1
TGTGCCAGCAGCTCGATCATGACAGGGGGCCCCACTGGGGCCAACGTCCTGACTTTC	CASSSIMTGGPTGANVLTF	NA	TRBJ2-6	TRBD1	TRBV11-2
TGCAGTGCTAACTCCGGCGGGAGGGCCTTCCGAAATGAGCAGTTCTTC	CSANSGGRAFRNEQFF	NA	TRBJ2-1	TRBD2	TRBV20-1
TGTGCCAGCAGCAATCCGGGACAGGGGCGCTCTAACTATGGCTACACCTTC	CASSNPGQGRSNYGYTF	NA	TRBJ1-2	NA	TRBV21-1
TGTGCCAGCAGTTTTGGGGGGTGGGCTGAAGCTTTCTTT	CASSFGGWAEAFF	NA	TRBJ1-1	NA	TRBV28
TGTGCCAGCAGCCCGAATACGCACGGCAGATACGCGTATTTT	CASSPNTHGRYAYF	NA	TRBJ2-3	NA	TRBV27
TGCAGTGCTAGTGGGGAGCTAGCGGGGTTGGATGAGCAGTACTTC	CSASGELAGLDEQYF	few	TRBJ2-5	TRBD2	TRBV20-1
TGTGCCGGCAGCCAGGGGTCAACACCCTATGGCTACACCTTC	CAGSQGSTPYGYTF	NA	TRBJ1-2	NA	TRBV12-3/TRBV12-4
TGCAGCGTTGAGGGCCAGAGCCCTGGGGCAGATACGCAGTATTTT	CSVEGQSPGADTQYF	few	TRBJ2-3	NA	TRBV29-1
TGTGCCAGCGGAGGAGGGGCAACTAATGAAAAACTGTTTTTT	CASGGGATNEKLFF	NA	TRBJ1-4	NA	TRBV6-1
TGTGCCAGCAGCAAAGACGGGGACAGGGGGAGAAAGAGCCAAGAGACCCAGTACTTC	CASSKDGDRGRKSQETQYF	NA	TRBJ2-5	NA	TRBV21-1
TGCGCCAGCAGCTTGGAGGTTTGGGATACGCAGTATTTT	CASSLEVWDTQYF	NA	TRBJ2-3	NA	TRBV5-1
TGTGCCAGCAGCTTTGGCGGGGGCCACTCCTACGAGCAGTACTTC	CASSFGGGHSYEQYF	NA	TRBJ2-7	NA	TRBV9
TGTGCCAGCAGCACCGACGGGAATTCCTATGGCTACACCTTC	CASSTDGNSYGYTF	NA	TRBJ1-2	NA	TRBV9
TGTGCCAGCAACACAATACCGAAGGCGGGGTATAGCAATCAGCCCCAGCATTTT	CASNTIPKAGYSNQPQHF	NA	TRBJ1-5	NA	TRBV11-1
TGCAGCGTCCGCGGACAGGACTACGAGCAGTACTTC	CSVRGQDYEQYF	NA	TRBJ2-7	TRBD1	TRBV29-1
TGCAGTGCTAGGAGGCCCCGGACTAGCGGATCCTACGAGCAGTACTTC	CSARRPRTSGSYEQYF	NA	TRBJ2-7	TRBD2	TRBV20-1
TGTGCCAGCTCACGGGAAGGGAGGCACGAGCAGTACTTC	CASSREGRHEQYF	NA	TRBJ2-7	NA	TRBV18
TGTGCCAGCAGCCCCTCGGACAGGGGGAGTGGGAAGCAGTACTTC	CASSPSDRGSGKQYF	NA	TRBJ2-7	TRBD1	TRBV12-3/TRBV12-4
TGTGCCAGCAGCTTAGGGACATTGGGGTACGAGCAGTACTTC	CASSLGTLGYEQYF	once	TRBJ2-7	NA	TRBV11-2
TGCGCCAGCAGCCTAGGGGCCACAACTAATGAAAAACTGTTTTTT	CASSLGATTNEKLFF	few	TRBJ1-4	NA	TRBV4-1
TGTGCCATCAGTGACCCTGACAGGTACAATGAGCAGTACTTC	CAISDPDRYNEQYF	NA	TRBJ2-7	NA	TRBV10-3
TGCGCCAGCAGCCCAGCCAAGGCAACTAATGAAAAACTGTTTTTT	CASSPAKATNEKLFF	NA	TRBJ1-4	NA	TRBV5-1
TGTGCCAGCAGGCGACAGGTGCTCACAGATACGCAGTATTTT	CASRRQVLTDTQYF	NA	TRBJ2-3	NA	TRBV7-2
TGTGCCAGCAGCCAAGTTAACAGACCCGAGCAGTACTTC	CASSQVNRPEQYF	NA	TRBJ2-7	NA	TRBV3-1
TGTGCCAGCAGCGCCAGTCCTAGCGGGAAGACCTACGAGCAGTACTTC	CASSASPSGKTYEQYF	many	TRBJ2-7	TRBD2	TRBV7-6
TGTGCCAGCAGCCCACAGGGGGCGATTAACTATGGCTACACCTTC	CASSPQGAINYGYTF	few	TRBJ1-2	TRBD1	TRBV7-8
TGCGCCAGCAGCTTGCGGCCGGGGCTAGCGGGAGGGAACTACGAGCAGTACTTC	CASSLRPGLAGGNYEQYF	NA	TRBJ2-7	TRBD2	TRBV5-1
TGTGCCAGCAGCCGGGGAGGGACCCAAGAGACCCAGTACTTC	CASSRGGTQETQYF	NA	TRBJ2-5	TRBD2	TRBV6-2/TRBV6-3
TGTGCCAGCAGCCGCCCGGCAGATACGCAGTATTTT	CASSRPADTQYF	few	TRBJ2-3	NA	TRBV7-2
TGTGCCAGCAGTTTGCCGAGGAATTCACCCCTCCACTTT	CASSLPRNSPLHF	once	TRBJ1-6	NA	TRBV28
TGCAGTGCTACCACGGAACCAAATGAGCAGTTCTTC	CSATTEPNEQFF	NA	TRBJ2-1	NA	TRBV20-1
TGTGCCAGCAACCCCCGGTGGATAGCGGGCCCCGGAAACGAGCAGTACTTC	CASNPRWIAGPGNEQYF	NA	TRBJ2-7	TRBD2	TRBV28
TGCAGTGCCAAATTAGCTGGAGAGACCCAGTACTTC	CSAKLAGETQYF	NA	TRBJ2-5	NA	TRBV20-1
TGTGCCAGCGGCGACAGGGCTGCAACTAATGAAAAACTGTTTTTT	CASGDRAATNEKLFF	NA	TRBJ1-4	TRBD1	TRBV27
TGTGCCATCAGTGAGTTGGGTCCAGATACGCAGTATTTT	CAISELGPDTQYF	many	TRBJ2-3	NA	TRBV10-3
TGTGCCAGCAGCCAAAGACAGGGGTTCTCCTACGAGCAGTACTTC	CASSQRQGFSYEQYF	few	TRBJ2-7	TRBD1	TRBV3-1
TGTGGCAGCAGGCAGGGTATCGTCATGGATCAGCCCCAGCATTTT	CGSRQGIVMDQPQHF	NA	TRBJ1-5	NA	TRBV6-6
TGTGCCAGCAGTTACTCGTCGGGAGGGCAAGATACGCAGTATTTT	CASSYSSGGQDTQYF	few	TRBJ2-3	TRBD2	TRBV6-6